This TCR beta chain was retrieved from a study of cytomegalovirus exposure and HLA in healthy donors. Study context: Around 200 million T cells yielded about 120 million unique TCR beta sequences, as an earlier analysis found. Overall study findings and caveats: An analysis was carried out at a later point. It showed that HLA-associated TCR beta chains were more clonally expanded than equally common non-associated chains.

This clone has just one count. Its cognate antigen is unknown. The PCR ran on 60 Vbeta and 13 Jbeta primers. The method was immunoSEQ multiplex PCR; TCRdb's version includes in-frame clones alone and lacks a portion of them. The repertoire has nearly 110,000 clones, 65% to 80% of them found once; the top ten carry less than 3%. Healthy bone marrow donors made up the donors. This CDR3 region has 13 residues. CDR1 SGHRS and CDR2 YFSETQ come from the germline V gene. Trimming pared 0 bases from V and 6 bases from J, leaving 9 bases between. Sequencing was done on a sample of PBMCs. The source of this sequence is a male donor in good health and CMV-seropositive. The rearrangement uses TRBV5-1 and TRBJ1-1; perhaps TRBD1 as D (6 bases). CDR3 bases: TGCGCCAGCAGCTTGGGACAGGACGCTGAAGCTTTCTTT. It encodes CASSLGQDAEAFF.